There are a few counts of the clone carrying this T cell receptor beta chain. Its specificity is unknown. Gene names are mouse gene names. Read coverage stops 1 residue before the CDR3 terminus; the germline J gene supplies the remainder. Data came from immunoSEQ multiplex PCR; TCRdb stores just in-frame clones and leaves some out. The sample includes about 48,000 clones, 73% of them seen just once. This sample is part of a study of tissue T cells after allogeneic stem cell transplantation. The CDR3 consists of 12 residues. V dropped 5 bases and J dropped 4 bases, with 6 bases sitting between them. Per germline, CDR1 MSHET and CDR2 SYDVDS. The study's findings and limits: Limitations included a small, clinically heterogeneous cohort and limited sampling depth. Blood and spleen captured only part of the tissue TCR repertoire.

The sequence was obtained from a pool of C57BL/6 mice in good health. This chain links TRBV29 with TRBJ1-3; D might be TRBD1 (5 bases). Sequences were obtained from sorted cells pooled from one or two spleens. Incomplete CDR3 DNA: TGTGCTAGCAGTAGACAGGGAAATACGCTCTAT. Protein sequence: CASSRQGNTLY. The entire CDR3 protein is CASSRQGNTLYF.